The next 23 T cell receptor beta chains were all read from a single sample in a study of cytomegalovirus exposure and HLA in healthy donors. The PCR was carried out with 60 Vbeta primers and 13 Jbeta primers. TCRdb's table, derived via immunoSEQ multiplex PCR, lists solely in-frame clones and lacks some. Counted here are a few hundred thousand clones, about 85% occurring once; the ten biggest clones make up about 10%. What was sequenced was PBMCs. These receptors were collected from a woman in her 50s in good health and CMV-seropositive.

The chain is built from TRBV5-6 and TRBJ2-2; 7 positions agree with TRBD1. Germline-derived CDR1 and CDR2 are SGHDT and YYEEEE. CDR3 length: 14 amino acids. Trimming cost V 2 bases and J 7 bases; bases outside gene matches: 5. CDR3 bases: TGTGCCAGCAGCTTTGGACAGGCCCTCGGGGAGCTGTTTTTT. It translates to CASSFGQALGELFF.

In this sample, this clone turned up a few times. V and J are TRBV4-1 and TRBJ1-4, with a possible D match to TRBD1 (6 bases). V lost 0 bases, J lost 5 bases, and 13 bases lay in between. The CDR3 contains 16 residues. Germline V CDR1 and CDR2: MGHRA, YSYEKL. In DNA form, the CDR3 reads TGCGCCAGCAGCCAAGAATACAGGGTGGGAAATGAAAAACTGTTTTTT. It yields the protein CASSQEYRVGNEKLFF.

The V gene is TRBV5-1, the J gene TRBJ2-5, with D unclear. V lost 7 bases and J 11 bases, leaving 21 bases between the germline ends. The CDR3 runs 13 residues. Germline V gene data show CDR1 as SGHRS and CDR2 as YFSETQ. CDR3 sequence (DNA): TGCGCCAGCTCGTCCACCAAAAACGACGGGCAGTACTTC. This sequence encodes CASSSTKNDGQYF.

The V and J genes are TRBV29-1 and TRBJ2-6; tentatively, D is TRBD2 (5 bases). Deletions cut 3 bases from V and 1 base from J, with 7 bases between. Germline V gene lookup returns CDR1 SQVTM and CDR2 ANQGSEA. This CDR3 contains 14 residues. CDR3 amino acids: CSVDGSSGANVLTF. CDR3 nucleotides: TGCAGCGTTGATGGGAGTTCTGGGGCCAACGTCCTGACTTTC.

The gene calls are TRBV25-1 and TRBJ2-7, with D maybe TRBD2 (5 bases). Per germline, CDR1 MGHDK and CDR2 SYGVNS. Between the trimmed V and J ends, which lost 3 bases and 5 bases, there was a span of 11 bases. The CDR3 runs to 13 residues. The CDR3: CASSDQDLDEQYF. The CDR3, as DNA: TGTGCCAGCAGTGACCAGGACTTAGACGAGCAGTACTTC.

V is TRBV27 and J is TRBJ2-7, with TRBD2 matching over 8 bases. This CDR3 contains 13 residues. The V gene's germline CDR1 is MNHEY and CDR2 SMNVEV (reference sequence). Germline trimming cut 7 bases from V and 1 base from J; bases unmatched to any gene: 3. The CDR3 sequence: CASMAGGSYEQYF. The CDR3 DNA sequence: TGTGCCAGCATGGCGGGGGGTTCCTACGAGCAGTACTTC.

This chain links TRBV19 with TRBJ2-7; a weak D match, TRBD1 (6 bases). Germline CDR1 LNHDA, CDR2 SQIVND (reference sequence). This CDR3 comprises 17 residues. Trimming took 4 bases from V and 0 from J, leaving 19 bases between them. The DNA of the CDR3 is TGTGCCAGTAGTAGGTCCCGGGACACCTCGAGCTCCTACGAGCAGTACTTC. Amino acid sequence: CASSRSRDTSSSYEQYF.

The chain links TRBV2 to TRBJ1-1; TRBD1 matches 7 bases. There are 14 residues in the CDR3. With 5 bases clipped from V and 4 bases from J, the junction kept 7 bases outside the gene matches. From germline, CDR1 is SNHLY and CDR2 FYNNEI. The CDR3 region has the DNA TGTGCCAGCAGTAGGGGTCAGGGGGGCACTGAAGCTTTCTTT. It codes for CASSRGQGGTEAFF.

CDR3 coding DNA: TGTGCCAGTAGTATAGGGACTAGCGGGGGAGGTGAGCAGTTCTTC. Protein product: CASSIGTSGGGEQFF. The chain joins TRBV19 to TRBJ2-1, with 13 bases lining up with TRBD2. The CDR3 spans 15 residues. The V gene's germline CDR1 is LNHDA and CDR2 SQIVND (reference sequence). With V trimmed by 1 base and J by 9 bases, 3 bases remained unmatched.

The rearrangement links TRBV19 to TRBJ1-1, with D uncertain. CDR3 length: 15 residues. Trimming removed 7 bases at V and 0 bases at J, with 15 bases between. The germline V gene encodes CDR1 LNHDA and CDR2 SQIVND (reference sequence). The CDR3 region has the DNA TGTGCCAGTAAGGGCGGGGATCGGCTGAACACTGAAGCTTTCTTT. Translating gives CASKGGDRLNTEAFF.

This clone came up once. This rearrangement joins TRBV19 to TRBJ1-2; a possible D gene is TRBD1 (6 bases). Germline V gives CDR1 LNHDA, CDR2 SQIVND (reference sequence). The CDR3 is 13 amino acids. The V and J ends lost 4 bases and 6 bases respectively, with 12 bases between them. In nucleotides, the CDR3 is TGTGCCAGTAGTACCTTAGACAGGAATGGCTACACCTTC. Translation gives CASSTLDRNGYTF.

A remark on this clone: Mismatch with germline at one junction end may stem from a read error. V usage is TRBV7-9 and J usage is TRBJ2-7, with a possible D match to TRBD1 (6 bases). The germline gives CDR1 SEHNR, CDR2 FQNEAQ (reference sequence). The CDR3 extends over 12 amino acids. The CDR3 is CSSSYRVYEQYF. The CDR3 DNA reads as TGTTCCAGCAGCTACAGGGTCTACGAGCAGTACTTC.

The chain links TRBV2 to TRBJ1-2, with 8 bases lining up with TRBD1. The V gene end was trimmed by 0 bases and the J gene end by 8 bases; junction bases not matched to a gene: 5. The CDR3 runs 14 residues. Germline CDR1 and CDR2: SNHLY and FYNNEI. CDR3 sequence (DNA): TGTGCCAGCAGTGAAGCGGGCAGGGGGCAAGGCTACACCTTC. It is translated as CASSEAGRGQGYTF.

The J gene is TRBJ1-2, the V gene TRBV5-1, with D possibly TRBD1 on 6 matching bases. There are 15 residues in the CDR3. V lost 4 bases, J lost 5 bases, and 18 bases lay in between. Germline V gene lookup returns CDR1 SGHRS and CDR2 YFSETQ. The CDR3 nucleotides are TGCGCCAGCAGCCCTTCAGGGACAAAACTTTATGGCTACACCTTC. It translates to CASSPSGTKLYGYTF.

The chain recombines TRBV18 with TRBJ1-2; 7 bases fit TRBD1. The CDR3 covers 13 residues. With V trimmed by 8 bases and J by 2 bases, 5 bases remained unmatched. The germline V gene has CDR1 KGHSH and CDR2 LQKENI. The CDR3 DNA reads TGTGCCAGCATCCAGACAGGGAACTATGGCTACACCTTC. This sequence encodes CASIQTGNYGYTF.

This clone has only one observation. The chain has TRBV6-5 and TRBJ1-5, with a tentative D call TRBD1 (6 bases). CDR1 and CDR2 from the germline V gene are MNHEY and SVGAGI. This CDR3 comprises 15 residues. Trimming took 6 bases from V and 9 from J, leaving 21 bases between them. CDR3 loop: CASRPTGQSLRPQHF. CDR3 coding DNA: TGTGCCAGCAGACCCACCGGACAGTCTTTGCGGCCCCAGCATTTT.

The rearrangement joins TRBV5-4 to TRBJ1-2; 10 nucleotides align to TRBD1. Germline V CDR1 and CDR2: SGHNT, YYREEE (reference sequence). The CDR3 has 15 amino acids. V was clipped by 4 bases and J by 6 bases; unmatched bases: 9. The CDR3 nucleotides read TGTGCCAGCAGCAAGAAAACGGGACAGGGGAATGGCTACACCTTC. Its translation is CASSKKTGQGNGYTF.

The CDR3 DNA reads as TGTGCCAGCAGCACGGAGGAGGCAGATACGCAGTATTTT. This codes for CASSTEEADTQYF. V and J are TRBV6-4 and TRBJ2-3; D is perhaps TRBD2 (5 bases). The V end lost 6 bases, the J end lost 4 bases, and 11 bases lay between the germline ends. The V gene's germline CDR1 is MRHNA and CDR2 SNTAGT. The CDR3 runs to 13 residues.

Only a few counts were recorded for this clone. In nucleotides, the CDR3 is TGTGCCAGCAGCTATTCGTTTGGCAACACTGAAGCTTTCTTT. This sequence encodes CASSYSFGNTEAFF. V is TRBV5-6 and J is TRBJ1-1; D uncertain. The V gene lost 3 bases and the J gene lost 2 bases, with 11 bases spanning the gap. Germline values: CDR1 SGHDT, CDR2 YYEEEE. The CDR3 length is 14 residues.

The CDR3 protein is CASARPGQSVQYF. CDR3 DNA sequence: TGCGCCAGCGCCCGCCCGGGACAGTCCGTCCAGTACTTC. The V gene is TRBV10-1, the J gene TRBJ2-7, with 7 bases aligning to TRBD1. With 8 bases clipped from V and 10 bases from J, the junction kept 14 bases outside the gene matches. The CDR3 runs 13 residues. Germline V gene data show CDR1 as WNHNN and CDR2 as SYGVQD (reference sequence).

This clone was found once. The J gene is TRBJ1-6, the V gene TRBV7-6, with 11 positions matching TRBD1. The CDR3 sequence is 18 residues long. Losses at the gene ends were 1 base for V and 6 bases for J; bases not matched to a gene: 8. Germline lookup yields CDR1 SGHVS and CDR2 FNYEAQ. The CDR3 reads CASSLEAGTGGINSPLHF. The CDR3 coding sequence is TGTGCCAGCAGCTTAGAGGCGGGGACAGGGGGAATTAATTCACCCCTCCACTTT.

This chain connects TRBV6-5 to TRBJ2-2; D uncertain. V was pared by 6 bases and J by 1 base, with 9 bases between. This CDR3 comprises 14 residues. Looked up from germline, CDR1 is MNHEY and CDR2 is SVGAGI. CDR3 protein: CASRLLVNTGELFF. CDR3 bases: TGTGCCAGCAGACTACTGGTGAACACCGGGGAGCTGTTTTTT.

This chain joins TRBV6-5 and TRBJ2-5; 7 positions match TRBD1. The J call may be incorrect, as the DNA end agrees better with TRBJ2-7. CDR1 is MNHEY and CDR2 is SVGAGI in the germline V gene. The CDR3 sequence is 14 residues long. CDR3 loop: CASSYGLQGTEQYF. The DNA for the CDR3 is TGTGCCAGCAGTTACGGCCTACAGGGGACCGAGCAGTACTTC.